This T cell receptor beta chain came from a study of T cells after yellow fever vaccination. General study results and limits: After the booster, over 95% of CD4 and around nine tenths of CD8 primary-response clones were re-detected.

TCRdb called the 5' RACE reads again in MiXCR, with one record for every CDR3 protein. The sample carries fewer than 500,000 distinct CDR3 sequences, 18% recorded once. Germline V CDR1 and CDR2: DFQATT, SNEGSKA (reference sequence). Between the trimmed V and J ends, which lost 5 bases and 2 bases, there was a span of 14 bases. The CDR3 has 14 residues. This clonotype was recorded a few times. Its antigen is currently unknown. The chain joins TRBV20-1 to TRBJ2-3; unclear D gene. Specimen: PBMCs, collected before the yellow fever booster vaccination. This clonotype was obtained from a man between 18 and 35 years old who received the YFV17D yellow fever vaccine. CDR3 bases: TGCAGTGCTCAGACATATAGACCCACAGATACGCAGTATTTT. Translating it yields CSAQTYRPTDTQYF.